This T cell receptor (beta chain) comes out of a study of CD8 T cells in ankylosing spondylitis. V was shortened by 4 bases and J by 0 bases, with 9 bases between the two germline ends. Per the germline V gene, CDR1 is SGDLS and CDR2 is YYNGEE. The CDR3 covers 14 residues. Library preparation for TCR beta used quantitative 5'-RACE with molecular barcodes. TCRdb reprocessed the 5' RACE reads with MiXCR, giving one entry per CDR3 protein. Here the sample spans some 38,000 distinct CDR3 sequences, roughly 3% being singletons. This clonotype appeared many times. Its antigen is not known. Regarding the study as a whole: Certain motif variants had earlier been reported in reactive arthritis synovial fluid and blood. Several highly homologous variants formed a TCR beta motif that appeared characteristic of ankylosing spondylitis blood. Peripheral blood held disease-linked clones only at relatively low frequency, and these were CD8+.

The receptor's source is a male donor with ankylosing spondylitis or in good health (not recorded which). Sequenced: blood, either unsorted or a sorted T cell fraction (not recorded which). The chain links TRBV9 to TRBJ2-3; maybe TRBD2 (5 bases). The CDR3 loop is CASSSRTSTDTQYF. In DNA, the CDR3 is TGTGCCAGCAGCTCCCGGACTAGCACAGATACGCAGTATTTT.